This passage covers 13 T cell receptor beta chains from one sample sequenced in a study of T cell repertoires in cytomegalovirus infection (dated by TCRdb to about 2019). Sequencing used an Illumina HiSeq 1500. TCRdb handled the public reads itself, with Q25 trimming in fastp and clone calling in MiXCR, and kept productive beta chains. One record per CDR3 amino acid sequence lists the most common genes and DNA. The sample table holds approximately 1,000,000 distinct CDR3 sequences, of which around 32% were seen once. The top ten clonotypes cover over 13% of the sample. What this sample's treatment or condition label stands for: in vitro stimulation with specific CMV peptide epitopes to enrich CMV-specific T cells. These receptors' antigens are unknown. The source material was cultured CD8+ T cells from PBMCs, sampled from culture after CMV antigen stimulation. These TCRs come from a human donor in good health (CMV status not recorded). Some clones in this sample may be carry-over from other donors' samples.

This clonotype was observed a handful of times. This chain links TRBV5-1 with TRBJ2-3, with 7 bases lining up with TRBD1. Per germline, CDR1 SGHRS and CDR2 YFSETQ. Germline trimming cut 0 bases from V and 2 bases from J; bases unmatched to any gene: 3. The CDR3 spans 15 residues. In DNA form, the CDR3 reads TGCGCCAGCAGCTTGGGGGACAGTGACACAGATACGCAGTATTTT. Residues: CASSLGDSDTDTQYF.

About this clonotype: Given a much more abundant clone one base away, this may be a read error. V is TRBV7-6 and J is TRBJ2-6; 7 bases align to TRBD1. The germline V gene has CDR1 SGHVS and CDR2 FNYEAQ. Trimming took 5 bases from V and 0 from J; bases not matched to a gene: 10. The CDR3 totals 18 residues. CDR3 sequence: CASSPGGPRPSGANVLTF. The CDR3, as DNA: TGTGCCAGCAGCCCAGGGGGACCGAGACCCTCTGGGGCCAACGTCCTGACTTTC.

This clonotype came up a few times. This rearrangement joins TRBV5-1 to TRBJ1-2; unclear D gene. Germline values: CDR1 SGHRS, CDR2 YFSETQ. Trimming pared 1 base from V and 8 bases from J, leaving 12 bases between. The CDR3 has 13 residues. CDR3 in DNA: TGCGCCAGCAGCTTGAATCCCCAGCGGGGCTACACCTTC. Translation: CASSLNPQRGYTF.

The CDR3 is CASSPRTGEEANEKLFF. CDR3 bases: TGTGCCAGCAGCCCGCGGACAGGGGAGGAAGCTAATGAAAAACTGTTTTTT. The J gene is TRBJ1-4, the V gene TRBV7-9, with 9 bases matching TRBD1. Trimming took 5 bases from V and 3 from J; bases not matched to a gene: 10. Germline V gene lookup returns CDR1 SEHNR and CDR2 FQNEAQ (reference sequence). The CDR3 runs 17 residues.

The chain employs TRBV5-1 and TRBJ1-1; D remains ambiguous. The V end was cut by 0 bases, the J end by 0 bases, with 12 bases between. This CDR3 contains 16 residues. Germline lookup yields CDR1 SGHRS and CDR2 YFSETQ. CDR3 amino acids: CASSLAAQGLNTEAFF. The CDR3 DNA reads TGCGCCAGCAGCTTGGCCGCCCAAGGGTTGAACACTGAAGCTTTCTTT.

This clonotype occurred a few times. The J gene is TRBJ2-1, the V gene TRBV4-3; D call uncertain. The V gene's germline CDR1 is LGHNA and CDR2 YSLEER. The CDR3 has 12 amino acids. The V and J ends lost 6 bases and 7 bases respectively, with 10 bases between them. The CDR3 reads CASSVWGNEQFF. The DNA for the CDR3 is TGCGCCAGCAGTGTCTGGGGTAATGAGCAGTTCTTC.

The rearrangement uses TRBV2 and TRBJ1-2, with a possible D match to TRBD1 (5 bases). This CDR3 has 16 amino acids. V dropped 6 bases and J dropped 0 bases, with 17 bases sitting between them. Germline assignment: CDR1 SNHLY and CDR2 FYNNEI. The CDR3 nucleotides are TGTGCCAGCAGCGGGGGTTCGGGGGTAGCTAACTATGGCTACACCTTC. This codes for CASSGGSGVANYGYTF.

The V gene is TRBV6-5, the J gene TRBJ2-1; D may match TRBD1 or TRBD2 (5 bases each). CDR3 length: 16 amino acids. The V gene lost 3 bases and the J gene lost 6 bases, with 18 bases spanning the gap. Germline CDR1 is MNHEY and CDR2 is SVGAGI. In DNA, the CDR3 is TGTGCCAGCAGTTATTACGGGGCTGAGCCGTCCAATGAGCAGTTCTTC. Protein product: CASSYYGAEPSNEQFF.

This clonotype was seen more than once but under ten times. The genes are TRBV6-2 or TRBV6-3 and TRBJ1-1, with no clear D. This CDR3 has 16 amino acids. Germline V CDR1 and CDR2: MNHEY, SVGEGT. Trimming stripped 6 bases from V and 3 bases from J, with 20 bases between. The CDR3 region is CASSPSIGIGDTEAFF. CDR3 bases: TGTGCCAGCAGCCCCTCGATCGGCATTGGCGACACTGAAGCTTTCTTT.

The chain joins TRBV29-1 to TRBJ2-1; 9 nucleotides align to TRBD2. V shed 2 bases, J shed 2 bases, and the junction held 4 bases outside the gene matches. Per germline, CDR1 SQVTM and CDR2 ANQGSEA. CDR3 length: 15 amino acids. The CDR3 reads CSVERLADTYNEQFF. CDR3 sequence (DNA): TGCAGCGTTGAAAGACTAGCGGATACCTACAATGAGCAGTTCTTC.

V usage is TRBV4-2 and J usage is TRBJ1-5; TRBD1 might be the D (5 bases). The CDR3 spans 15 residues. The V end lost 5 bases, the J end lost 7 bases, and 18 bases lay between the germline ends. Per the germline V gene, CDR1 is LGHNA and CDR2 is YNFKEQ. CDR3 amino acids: CASSFGRGDGQPQHF. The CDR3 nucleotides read TGTGCCAGCAGCTTCGGCAGAGGGGACGGACAGCCCCAGCATTTT.

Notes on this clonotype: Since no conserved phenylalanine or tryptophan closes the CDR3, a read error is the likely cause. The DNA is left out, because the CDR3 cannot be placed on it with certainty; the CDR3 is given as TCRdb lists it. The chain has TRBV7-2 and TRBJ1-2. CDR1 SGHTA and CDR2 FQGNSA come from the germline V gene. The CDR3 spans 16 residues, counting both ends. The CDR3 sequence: CASSLGVVGDYFELVL.

CDR3 region: CASSFMGHPNQPQHF. DNA for the CDR3: TGTGCCAGCAGCTTCATGGGACACCCCAATCAGCCCCAGCATTTT. The J gene is TRBJ1-5, the V gene TRBV7-9; possibly TRBD1 for D (6 bases). Germline V gene data show CDR1 as SEHNR and CDR2 as FQNEAQ (reference sequence). The V end was cut by 3 bases, the J end by 3 bases, with 12 bases between. This CDR3 has 15 amino acids. The variable domain in full, with the rest retrieved from reference TRBV7-9 and TRBJ1-5, is DTGVSQNPRHKITKRGQNVTFRCDPISEHNRLYWYRQTLGQGPEFLTYFQNEAQLEKSRLLSDRFSAERPKGSFSTLEIQRTEQGDSAMYLCASSFMGHPNQPQHFGDGTRLSIL.